Here is one TCR beta chain with its context. Its specificity is unknown. The data were obtained in a study of CD8+CD57+ T cells in acquired aplastic anemia. Study as a whole: The study obtained an average of roughly 3 ug of DNA from sorted CD4+ and CD8+ cells. General observations from the study: Patients shared approximately 30 CD8+ CDR3 sequences with controls.

In germline, CDR1 is MNHEY, CDR2 SMNVEV (reference sequence). Trimming took 6 bases from V and 1 from J, leaving 15 bases between them. This CDR3 comprises 15 residues. Template material for TCR beta VDJ and CDR3 profiling consisted of genomic DNA. TCRdb redid the calling of the reads with MiXCR, one entry per CDR3 protein. The sample has about 190,000 distinct CDR3 sequences; less than 65% are singletons. This clonotype was obtained from a human donor in good health, serving as a control. This sequence joins TRBV27 and TRBJ1-1, with D possibly TRBD1 on 5 matching bases. The specimen sequenced was sorted CD4+, CD8+, or CD8+CD57+ T cells (not recorded which) from PBMCs. The CDR3 sequence is CASSSDRDWNTEAFF. For the CDR3, the DNA is TGTGCCAGCAGCTCAGACCGGGACTGGAACACTGAAGCTTTCTTT.